These 25 T cell receptor beta chains originate from one sample sequenced in a study of blood T cell repertoires in COVID-19. Repertoires were generated with immunoSEQ multiplex PCR, while TCRdb's copy carries only in-frame clones and drops some. The sample holds about 300,000 clones, around nine tenths seen once. What was sequenced was peripheral blood. These receptors were obtained from a man between 65 and 85 years old with acute or convalescent COVID-19.

This chain uses TRBV6-5 with TRBJ1-4; no definite D call. Germline CDR1 and CDR2: MNHEY and SVGAGI. This CDR3 is built from 13 residues. V lost 6 bases and J 5 bases, leaving 10 bases between the germline ends. The CDR3 bases are TGTGCCAGCAGATGGGAGGGCAATGAAAAACTGTTTTTT. Amino acids: CASRWEGNEKLFF.

This clone was counted a few times. This sequence joins TRBV29-1 and TRBJ1-2; 9 bases agree with TRBD1. The J segment lost 7 bases and the V segment lost 7 bases, leaving 10 bases of the junction unmatched. The CDR3 is made up of 13 amino acids. Germline V gene data show CDR1 as SQVTM and CDR2 as ANQGSEA. The CDR3 loop reads CSAGQGEVSGYTF. The CDR3, as DNA: TGCAGCGCGGGACAGGGCGAAGTCTCTGGCTACACCTTC.

CDR3 region: CASSPIALNYGYTF. CDR3 DNA: TGTGCCAGCAGCCCCATAGCACTCAACTATGGCTACACCTTC. The chain employs TRBV7-9 and TRBJ1-2; D is unclear. CDR1 is SEHNR, CDR2 FQNEAQ, per germline (reference sequence). With 5 bases removed from V and 2 bases from J, the gap between germline ends came to 12 bases. The CDR3 contains 14 residues.

This clone appeared once. The chain recombines TRBV14 with TRBJ1-1; D unclear. Germline values: CDR1 SGHDN, CDR2 FVKESK. V lost 3 bases and J lost 5, with 13 bases in between. This CDR3 spans 14 amino acids. The CDR3 bases are TGTGCCAGCAGCCAGGTCGCGGCGGGGACTGAAGCTTTCTTT. Its protein product is CASSQVAAGTEAFF. The full variable domain, with the rest looked up from reference TRBV14 and TRBJ1-1, is EAGVTQFPSHSVIEKGQTVTLRCDPISGHDNLYWYRRVMGKEIKFLLHFVKESKQDESGMPNNRFLAERTGGTYSTLKVQPAELEDSGVYFCASSQVAAGTEAFFGQGTRLTVV.

The V and J genes are TRBV2 and TRBJ2-5; D not resolved. This CDR3 is 15 amino acids long. Germline V CDR1 and CDR2: SNHLY, FYNNEI. The V end lost 2 bases, the J end lost 2 bases, and 12 bases lay between the germline ends. This CDR3 reads CASSEFKARQETQYF. The CDR3 DNA reads TGTGCCAGCAGTGAATTCAAAGCCCGTCAAGAGACCCAGTACTTC.

The DNA of the CDR3 is TGTGCCAGCTCTACGGGGGGCGCGGATCAGCCCCAGCATTTT. This gives the protein CASSTGGADQPQHF. The V gene is TRBV18, the J gene TRBJ1-5; possibly TRBD1 for D (6 bases). The germline V gene encodes CDR1 KGHSH and CDR2 LQKENI. The V gene lost 6 bases and the J gene lost 5 bases, with 14 bases spanning the gap. The CDR3 runs to 14 residues.

The J gene is TRBJ1-6, the V gene TRBV4-2; no definite D call. The CDR3 has 15 amino acids. Germline CDR1 is LGHNA and CDR2 is YNFKEQ. Trimming removed 4 bases from V and 8 bases from J, with 15 bases in between. The CDR3 spells CASSLVRARDSPLHF. The CDR3 DNA reads as TGTGCCAGCAGCCTGGTGAGGGCGAGGGATTCACCCCTCCACTTT.

This clone has just a few counts. The CDR3 nucleotides read TGTGCCAGCAGTCGGACTAGCGGGAGGGCCGGGGAGCTGTTTTTT. It is translated as CASSRTSGRAGELFF. V is TRBV6-5 and J is TRBJ2-2; 15 bases are shared with TRBD2. Germline-derived CDR1 and CDR2 are MNHEY and SVGAGI. V gave up 5 bases and J gave up 6 bases; unmatched junction bases: 1. The CDR3 loop spans 15 amino acids.

The chain links TRBV5-6 to TRBJ1-4; TRBD1 aligns across 10 bases. This CDR3 is 15 amino acids long. V shed 0 bases, J shed 8 bases, and the junction held 4 bases outside the gene matches. Germline V gene lookup returns CDR1 SGHDT and CDR2 YYEEEE. CDR3 coding DNA: TGTGCCAGCAGCTTGGGACAGGGGGCTTTAGAAAAACTGTTTTTT. Its protein product is CASSLGQGALEKLFF. The full variable domain, completed using reference TRBV5-6 and TRBJ1-4, is DAGVTQSPTHLIKTRGQQVTLRCSPKSGHDTVSWYQQALGQGPQFIFQYYEEEERQRGNFPDRFSGHQFPNYSSELNVNALLLGDSALYLCASSLGQGALEKLFFGSGTQLSVL.

The chain couples TRBV28 to TRBJ1-5; D ambiguous. V was trimmed by 3 bases and J by 7 bases, leaving 13 bases between them. The CDR3 has 14 amino acids. Germline CDR1 reads MDHEN; CDR2 reads SYDVKM. The CDR3 loop is CASSFQRGSQPQHF. The CDR3 DNA reads as TGTGCCAGCAGTTTTCAAAGAGGGAGCCAGCCCCAGCATTTT.

The J gene is TRBJ1-1, the V gene TRBV3-1 (or the pseudogene TRBV3-2); TRBD1 might be the D (5 bases). V lost 4 bases and J 5 bases, leaving 11 bases between the germline ends. Per the germline V gene, CDR1 is LGHDT and CDR2 is YNNKEL (reference sequence). This CDR3 region has 13 residues. The CDR3: CASSPRSGTEAFF. For the CDR3, the DNA is TGTGCCAGCAGCCCTCGCTCAGGGACTGAAGCTTTCTTT.

The DNA for the CDR3 is TGTGCCAGCAGGGAAGGGGGCAATCAGCCCCAGCATTTT. It is translated as CASREGGNQPQHF. The J gene is TRBJ1-5, the V gene TRBV28; the D gene is possibly TRBD1 (5 bases). Trimming took off 6 bases at V and 2 bases at J, with 8 bases between the two ends. The CDR3 loop spans 13 amino acids. Germline CDR1 reads MDHEN; CDR2 reads SYDVKM.

The rearrangement joins TRBV4-1 to TRBJ2-6; D unresolved. The V end was cut by 6 bases, the J end by 0 bases, with 12 bases between. This CDR3 is 16 amino acids long. The germline gives CDR1 MGHRA, CDR2 YSYEKL. The CDR3 loop reads CASSQQISSGANVLTF. In nucleotides, the CDR3 is TGCGCCAGCAGTCAACAAATTAGCTCTGGGGCCAACGTCCTGACTTTC.

This CDR3 reads CASSEVRDRVGVGNQPQHF. CDR3 DNA: TGTGCCAGCAGTGAGGTCCGGGACAGGGTAGGCGTTGGGAATCAGCCCCAGCATTTT. This chain links TRBV6-4 with TRBJ1-5; the match to TRBD1 covers 9 bases. Losses at the gene ends were 3 bases for V and 4 bases for J; bases not matched to a gene: 16. The CDR3 is 19 amino acids. Looked up from germline, CDR1 is MRHNA and CDR2 is SNTAGT.

The V gene is TRBV9, the J gene TRBJ2-7; tentative D call: TRBD1 (6 bases). Germline V gene lookup returns CDR1 SGDLS and CDR2 YYNGEE. V was pared by 0 bases and J by 0 bases, with 10 bases between. The CDR3 has 15 amino acids. The CDR3 coding sequence is TGTGCCAGCAGCGTAGAGGGACAAGGCTCCTACGAGCAGTACTTC. Its translation: CASSVEGQGSYEQYF. Full variable domain (missing parts from reference TRBV9 and TRBJ2-7): DSGVTQTPKHLITATGQRVTLRCSPRSGDLSVYWYQQSLDQGLQFLIQYYNGEERAKGNILERFSAQQFPDLHSELNLSSLELGDSALYFCASSVEGQGSYEQYFGPGTRLTVT.

The gene calls are TRBV9 and TRBJ2-5; 7 bases align to TRBD2. After removal of 4 bases from V and 4 bases from J, the junction contained 7 bases not matched to a gene. CDR1 and CDR2 (germline): SGDLS, YYNGEE. The CDR3 is 14 residues long. CDR3 DNA: TGTGCCAGCAGCCCCGGGGTAGCGGGAGAGACCCAGTACTTC. Its protein is CASSPGVAGETQYF. The entire variable domain, with the rest obtained from reference TRBV9 and TRBJ2-5, is as follows: DSGVTQTPKHLITATGQRVTLRCSPRSGDLSVYWYQQSLDQGLQFLIQYYNGEERAKGNILERFSAQQFPDLHSELNLSSLELGDSALYFCASSPGVAGETQYFGPGTRLLVL.

This chain links TRBV5-1 with TRBJ2-5; 8 nucleotides match TRBD1. The CDR3 length is 13 residues. Germline V lookup: CDR1 SGHRS, CDR2 YFSETQ. The J segment lost 5 bases and the V segment lost 7 bases, leaving 7 bases of the junction unmatched. The CDR3 is CASSGQGLETQYF. DNA of the CDR3: TGCGCCAGCTCAGGACAGGGATTGGAGACCCAGTACTTC.

The sample holds one count of this clone. This chain joins TRBV4-2 and TRBJ1-1; 7 positions agree with TRBD1. The V segment lost 4 bases and the J segment 1 base; nucleotides outside the gene matches: 3. The CDR3 has 14 residues. The germline gives CDR1 LGHNA, CDR2 YNFKEQ. The CDR3 bases are TGTGCCAGCAGCCGGGACAGCGGGAACACTGAAGCTTTCTTT. Its translation: CASSRDSGNTEAFF.

The chain uses TRBV19 and TRBJ1-2; D is undetermined. V lost 1 base to trimming and J lost 6 bases, with 6 bases between them. Germline V gene sequence: CDR1 LNHDA, CDR2 SQIVND (reference sequence). The CDR3 is 12 amino acids. The CDR3 DNA reads as TGTGCCAGTAGTATAGGCCAGGATGGCTACACCTTC. Protein sequence: CASSIGQDGYTF.

This rearrangement joins TRBV6-2 or TRBV6-3 to TRBJ1-1, with 8 bases identical to TRBD1. In germline, CDR1 is MNHEY, CDR2 SVGEGT. Trimming took 6 bases from V and 3 from J; bases not matched to a gene: 9. The CDR3 is 15 amino acids. DNA of the CDR3: TGTGCCAGCAGCCAACCCCTGACAGGGGACACTGAAGCTTTCTTT. As protein: CASSQPLTGDTEAFF.

This chain links TRBV7-9 with TRBJ1-1; D gene uncertain. The CDR3 is 13 residues long. V was pared by 3 bases and J by 3 bases, with 8 bases between. The germline gives CDR1 SEHNR, CDR2 FQNEAQ (reference sequence). The CDR3 DNA sequence: TGTGCCAGCAGCTTTGCGGAGGACACTGAAGCTTTCTTT. Translating it yields CASSFAEDTEAFF.

V is TRBV28 and J is TRBJ2-7; 8 bases align to TRBD2. Trimming took 6 bases from V and 4 from J; bases not matched to a gene: 11. CDR3 length: 15 amino acids. CDR1 MDHEN and CDR2 SYDVKM come from the germline V gene. In DNA form, the CDR3 reads TGTGCCAGCAGCTCCCCGGCGGGGGGCTCATACGAGCAGTACTTC. It translates to CASSSPAGGSYEQYF.

The V and J genes are TRBV5-1 and TRBJ1-1, with D uncertain. Per germline, CDR1 SGHRS and CDR2 YFSETQ. V lost 3 bases to trimming and J lost 1 base, with 7 bases between them. The CDR3 length is 13 residues. The CDR3 DNA is TGCGCCAGCAGCTGGCCGGGGAACACTGAAGCTTTCTTT. This gives the protein CASSWPGNTEAFF.

V is TRBV3-1 (or the pseudogene TRBV3-2) and J is TRBJ2-1, with D unclear. CDR1 and CDR2 (germline): LGHDT, YNNKEL (reference sequence). This CDR3 comprises 12 residues. Trimming shortened V by 1 base and J by 10 bases, and 8 bases separated the two germline ends. The CDR3 nucleotides read TGTGCCAGCAGCCAAGGTCCGCGGGAGCAGTTCTTC. It codes for CASSQGPREQFF.

The rearrangement uses TRBV6-1 and TRBJ1-6; TRBD1 is a possible D gene (5 bases). V was shortened by 2 bases and J by 10 bases, with 15 bases between the two germline ends. The CDR3 runs to 15 residues. CDR1 MNHNS and CDR2 SASEGT come from the germline V gene. CDR3 loop: CASSEHRLGSSPLHF. The CDR3 DNA sequence: TGTGCCAGCAGTGAACACAGGTTGGGTAGCTCACCCCTCCACTTT.